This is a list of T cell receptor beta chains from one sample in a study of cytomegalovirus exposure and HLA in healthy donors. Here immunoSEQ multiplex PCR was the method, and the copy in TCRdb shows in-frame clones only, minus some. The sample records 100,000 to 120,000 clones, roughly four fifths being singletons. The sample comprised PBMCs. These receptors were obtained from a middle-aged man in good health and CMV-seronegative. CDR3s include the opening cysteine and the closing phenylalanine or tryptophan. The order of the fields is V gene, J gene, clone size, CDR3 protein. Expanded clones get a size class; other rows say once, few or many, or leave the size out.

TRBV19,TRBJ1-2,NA,CASSVGQGTSNYGYTF
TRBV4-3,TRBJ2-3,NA,CASSQDRSGRDTQYF
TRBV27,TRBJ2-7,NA,CASSLQAGGDYEQYF
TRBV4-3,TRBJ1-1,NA,CASSKEWGFRGEAFF
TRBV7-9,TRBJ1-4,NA,CASSFETGREKLFF
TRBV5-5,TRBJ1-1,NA,CASSSGGWGVVF
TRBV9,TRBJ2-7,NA,CASSRDWQPYEQYF
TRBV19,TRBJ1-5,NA,CASSEIQGARNQPQHF
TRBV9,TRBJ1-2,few,CASSVVQGSGYTF
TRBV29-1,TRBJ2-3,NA,CSVELLAGLADTQYF
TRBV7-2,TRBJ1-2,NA,CASSGGTGYGYTF
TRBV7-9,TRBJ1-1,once,CASSPPTGTEAFF
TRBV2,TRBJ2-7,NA,CASSREQGGEQYF
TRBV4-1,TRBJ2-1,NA,CASSQEAGGAPGDEQFF
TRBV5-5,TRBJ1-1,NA,CASSMSAGVTEAFF
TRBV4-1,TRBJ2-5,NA,CASSQDSMARRGTQYF
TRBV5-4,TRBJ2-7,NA,CASSSGTGYEQYF
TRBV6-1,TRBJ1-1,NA,CASSERGGRAFF
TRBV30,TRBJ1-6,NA,CAWSALGQDSPLHF
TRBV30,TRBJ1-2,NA,CAWAPGQASYGYTF